This TCR beta chain derives from a study of PD-L1 blockade in urothelial cancer. Study information: In the patient group, about 85% of the roughly 30 were males with bladder-origin urothelial cancer. Analysis of the blood was performed 3 weeks (second dose) and 6 weeks after treatment start. Notes on the study in general: Durable benefit accompanied greater 3-week expansion of tumor-associated blood clones.

In regard to this clone: Its antigen is currently unknown.

Measured with immunoSEQ multiplex PCR; TCRdb has only the in-frame clones, and not every one. This table has 45,000 to 60,000 clones, 82% appearing once. Stated time point: pretreatment peripheral blood. The TCR sequence derives from a middle-aged man with urothelial cancer. The source material was PBMCs, sampled around atezolizumab (anti-PD-L1) treatment.

CDR3 sequence (DNA): TGCGCCAGCAGTGAGGGGGGCGCGGAGACCCAGTACTTC. Its protein is CASSEGGAETQYF. This chain links TRBV10-1 with TRBJ2-5, with D tentatively TRBD1 (6 bases). This CDR3 is 13 amino acids long. Trimming took off 2 bases at V and 5 bases at J, with 9 bases between the two ends. CDR1 WNHNN and CDR2 SYGVQD come from the germline V gene (reference sequence).